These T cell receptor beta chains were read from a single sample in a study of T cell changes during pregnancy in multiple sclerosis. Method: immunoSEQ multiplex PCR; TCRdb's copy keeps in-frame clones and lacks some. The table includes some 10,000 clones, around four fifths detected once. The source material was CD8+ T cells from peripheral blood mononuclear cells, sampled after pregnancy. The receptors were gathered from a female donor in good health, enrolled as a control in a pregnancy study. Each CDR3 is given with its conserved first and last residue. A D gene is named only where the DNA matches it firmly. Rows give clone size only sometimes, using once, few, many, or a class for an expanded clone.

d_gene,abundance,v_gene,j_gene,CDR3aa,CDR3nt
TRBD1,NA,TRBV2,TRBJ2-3,CASSDSTDRVLDTQYF,TGTGCCAGCAGCGACAGTACGGACAGGGTATTAGATACGCAGTATTTT
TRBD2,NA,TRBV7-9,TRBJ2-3,CASSESTSGRITDTQYF,TGTGCCAGCAGCGAATCCACTAGCGGGAGGATCACAGATACGCAGTATTTT
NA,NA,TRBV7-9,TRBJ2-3,CASSPPRRGRWTDTQYF,TGTGCCAGCAGCCCCCCCCGCCGGGGGAGATGGACAGATACGCAGTATTTT
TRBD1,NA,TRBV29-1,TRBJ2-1,CSGKQGAYNEQFF,TGCAGCGGCAAGCAGGGGGCTTACAATGAGCAGTTCTTC
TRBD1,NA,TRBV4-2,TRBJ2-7,CASSQSLGTGSYEQYF,TGTGCCAGCAGCCAAAGTCTCGGGACAGGGTCCTACGAGCAGTACTTC
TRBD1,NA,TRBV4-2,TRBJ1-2,CASSTSTGENGYTF,TGTGCCAGCAGCACTTCGACAGGGGAAAATGGCTACACCTTC
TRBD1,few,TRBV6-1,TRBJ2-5,CASSADRDQETQYF,TGTGCCAGCAGTGCAGACAGGGATCAAGAGACCCAGTACTTC
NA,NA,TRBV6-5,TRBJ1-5,CASSRGYSNQPQHF,TGTGCCAGCTCTAGGGGCTATAGCAATCAGCCCCAGCATTTT
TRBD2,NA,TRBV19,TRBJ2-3,CASSITSGNTDTQYF,TGTGCCAGTAGTATTACTAGCGGCAACACAGATACGCAGTATTTT
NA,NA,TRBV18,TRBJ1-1,CASSPRRGKGSTEAFF,TGTGCCAGCTCACCCCGGAGAGGGAAAGGGAGCACTGAAGCTTTCTTT
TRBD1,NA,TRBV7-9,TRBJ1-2,CASGTGGLMNYGYTF,TGTGCCAGCGGGACAGGGGGTCTGATGAACTATGGCTACACCTTC
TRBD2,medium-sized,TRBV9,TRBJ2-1,CASSSRTSGTRNEQFF,TGTGCCAGCAGCTCGCGGACTAGCGGGACCAGAAATGAGCAGTTCTTC
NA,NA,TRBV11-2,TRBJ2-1,CASSLVPLWGVRSYNEQFF,TGTGCCAGCAGCTTAGTTCCCCTCTGGGGAGTAAGATCCTACAATGAGCAGTTCTTC
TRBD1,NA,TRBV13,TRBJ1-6,CASSLGGQGRISPLHF,TGTGCCAGCAGCTTAGGGGGACAGGGGAGAATATCACCCCTCCACTTT
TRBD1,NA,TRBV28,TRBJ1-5,CASSNTGGGQPQHF,TGTGCCAGCAGTAATACAGGGGGCGGTCAGCCCCAGCATTTT
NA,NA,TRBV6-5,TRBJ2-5,CASSPGEGPETQYF,TGTGCCAGCAGCCCGGGAGAGGGCCCGGAGACCCAGTACTTC
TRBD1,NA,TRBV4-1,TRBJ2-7,CASSPDRAGYEQYF,TGCGCCAGCAGCCCGGACAGGGCGGGGTACGAGCAGTACTTC
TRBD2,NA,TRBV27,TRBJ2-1,CASSLAVGWGTINEQFF,TGTGCCAGCAGTTTAGCGGTGGGCTGGGGGACTATCAATGAGCAGTTCTTC
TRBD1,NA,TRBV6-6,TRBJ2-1,CASTNRTGEEQFF,TGTGCCAGCACCAACCGGACAGGTGAAGAGCAGTTCTTC
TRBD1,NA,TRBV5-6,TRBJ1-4,CASSWGTGGTEKLFF,TGTGCCAGCAGCTGGGGGACAGGGGGTACGGAAAAACTGTTTTTT
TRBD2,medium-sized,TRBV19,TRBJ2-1,CASSMGAGDYNEQFF,TGTGCCAGTAGTATGGGAGCGGGGGACTACAATGAGCAGTTCTTC
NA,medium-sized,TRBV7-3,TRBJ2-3,CASSLLASSTDTQYF,TGTGCCAGCAGCTTACTAGCTAGCAGCACAGATACGCAGTATTTT
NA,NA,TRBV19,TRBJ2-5,CASSIDAEETQYF,TGTGCCAGTAGTATAGATGCGGAAGAGACCCAGTACTTC
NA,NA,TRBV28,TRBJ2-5,CASSLFAGGETQYF,TGTGCCAGCAGTTTATTTGCGGGTGGAGAGACCCAGTACTTC
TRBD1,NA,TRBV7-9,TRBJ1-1,CASSLVGGTGGGLGTEAFF,TGTGCCAGCAGCTTAGTAGGAGGGACAGGGGGAGGCCTGGGCACTGAAGCTTTCTTT
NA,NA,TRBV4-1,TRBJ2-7,CASSQPGVGEQYF,TGCGCCAGCAGTCAACCCGGGGTTGGTGAGCAGTACTTC
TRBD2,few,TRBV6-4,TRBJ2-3,CASSDASGGLDTQYF,TGTGCCAGCAGTGACGCTAGCGGGGGATTAGATACGCAGTATTTT
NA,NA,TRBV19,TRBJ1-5,CASSPTTRVAVVSSVEPQHF,TGTGCCAGTAGTCCAACGACCAGGGTAGCGGTTGTATCTAGTGTTGAGCCCCAGCATTTT
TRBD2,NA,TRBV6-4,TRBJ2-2,CASSETSGSWDTGELFF,TGTGCCAGCAGTGAGACTAGCGGGAGTTGGGACACCGGGGAGCTGTTTTTT
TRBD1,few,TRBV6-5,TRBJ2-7,CASSYSGTGGYEQYF,TGTGCCAGCAGTTACTCCGGGACAGGGGGCTACGAGCAGTACTTC
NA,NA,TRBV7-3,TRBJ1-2,CASSLGRGLIYGYTF,TGTGCCAGCAGCTTAGGGCGGGGCCTAATCTATGGCTACACCTTC
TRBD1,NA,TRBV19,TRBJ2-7,CASSTYRGGYEQYF,TGTGCCAGTAGTACTTACAGGGGCGGCTACGAGCAGTACTTC
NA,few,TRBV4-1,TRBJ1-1,CASSPREVLQNTEAFF,TGCGCCAGCAGCCCCAGGGAGGTGCTGCAGAACACTGAAGCTTTCTTT
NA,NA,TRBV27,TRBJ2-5,CASSSSVLPQETQYF,TGTGCCAGCAGTTCCTCGGTCCTCCCCCAAGAGACCCAGTACTTC
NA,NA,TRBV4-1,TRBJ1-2,CASSQEAVTNYGYTF,TGCGCCAGCAGCCAAGAGGCCGTAACTAACTATGGCTACACCTTC
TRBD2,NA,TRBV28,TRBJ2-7,CASSLHPSGRYEQYF,TGTGCCAGCAGTTTGCATCCAAGCGGGAGATACGAGCAGTACTTC
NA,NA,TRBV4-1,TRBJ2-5,CASSQAWFGGFETQYF,TGCGCCAGCAGCCAAGCCTGGTTTGGGGGCTTCGAGACCCAGTACTTC
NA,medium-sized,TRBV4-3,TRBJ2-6,CASSQDGQGRSGANVLTF,TGCGCCAGCAGCCAAGATGGGCAGGGCCGCTCTGGGGCCAACGTCCTGACTTTC
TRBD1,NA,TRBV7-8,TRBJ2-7,CASSLATGTVPREQYF,TGTGCCAGCAGCTTAGCAACCGGGACAGTACCTCGAGAGCAGTACTTC
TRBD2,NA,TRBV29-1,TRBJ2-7,CSAPTSGRALSWEQYF,TGCAGCGCTCCGACTAGCGGGAGGGCCCTATCCTGGGAGCAGTACTTC
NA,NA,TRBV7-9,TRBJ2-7,CASSLHGGFYEQYF,TGTGCCAGCAGCTTACACGGCGGGTTCTACGAGCAGTACTTC
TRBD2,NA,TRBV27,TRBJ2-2,CASSFWPGLERTGELFF,TGTGCCAGCAGTTTCTGGCCCGGACTAGAACGCACCGGGGAGCTGTTTTTT
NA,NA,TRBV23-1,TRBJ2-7,CASSHSQGPLSYEQYF,TGCGCCAGCAGTCATTCCCAGGGCCCCCTCTCCTACGAGCAGTACTTC
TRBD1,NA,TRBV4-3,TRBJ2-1,CASSQDPGGPSDEQFF,TGCGCCAGCAGCCAAGACCCAGGGGGCCCCTCGGATGAGCAGTTCTTC
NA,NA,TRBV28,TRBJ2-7,CASIEGTLYEQYF,TGTGCCAGCATCGAGGGGACACTTTACGAGCAGTACTTC
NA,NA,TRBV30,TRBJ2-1,CAWCRGGYNEQFF,TGTGCCTGGTGTAGGGGGGGCTACAATGAGCAGTTCTTC
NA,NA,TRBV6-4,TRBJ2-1,CASSDSEGGYNEQFF,TGTGCCAGCAGTGACTCAGAGGGAGGCTACAATGAGCAGTTCTTC
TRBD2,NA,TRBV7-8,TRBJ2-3,CASSLVGLAGVTQYF,TGTGCCAGCAGCTTGGTCGGACTAGCGGGAGTCACGCAGTATTTT